A single sample gave rise to the 6 T cell receptor beta chains below, sequenced in a study of T cell responses to AZD1222 COVID-19 vaccine. Clones were sequenced by immunoSEQ multiplex PCR, and TCRdb holds only the in-frame ones, with some missing. Of more than 85,000 clones listed, 80% to 90% are singletons. The material was peripheral blood, obtained 28 days after the second AZD1222 dose. The receptors were gathered from an adult who received the AZD1222 COVID-19 vaccine.

The chain combines TRBV11-2 with TRBJ1-1, with 7 bases aligning to TRBD1. Germline loops: CDR1 SGHAT, CDR2 FQNNGV. The CDR3 is 13 residues long. Germline trimming cut 5 bases from V and 2 bases from J; bases unmatched to any gene: 2. This chain's CDR3 is CASSRDSNTEAFF. The CDR3 bases are TGTGCCAGCAGCCGGGACAGCAACACTGAAGCTTTCTTT.

This sequence joins TRBV18 and TRBJ2-1; no clear D. The CDR3 runs 13 residues. The germline V gene has CDR1 KGHSH and CDR2 LQKENI. Trimming pared 6 bases from V and 3 bases from J, leaving 9 bases between. The CDR3 is CASSRASYNEQFF. In DNA, the CDR3 is TGTGCCAGCTCTCGGGCTAGCTACAATGAGCAGTTCTTC.

V usage is TRBV2 and J usage is TRBJ2-6; TRBD1 matches 7 bases. CDR1 and CDR2 from the germline V gene are SNHLY and FYNNEI. CDR3 length equals 16 residues. V shed 4 bases, J shed 0 bases, and the junction held 3 bases outside the gene matches. CDR3 in amino acids: CASSGQGRSGANVLTF. CDR3 coding DNA: TGTGCCAGCAGTGGACAGGGTCGCTCTGGGGCCAACGTCCTGACTTTC.

This clone was counted a few times. V is TRBV18 and J is TRBJ1-1, with D uncertain. Trimming shortened V by 3 bases and J by 1 base, and 15 bases separated the two germline ends. CDR3 length: 16 amino acids. CDR1 KGHSH and CDR2 LQKENI come from the germline V gene. The CDR3 nucleotides read TGTGCCAGCTCACCGGAGAGTCGGGGTGGGAACACTGAAGCTTTCTTT. It codes for CASSPESRGGNTEAFF. The full variable domain, completed using reference TRBV18 and TRBJ1-1, is NAGVMQNPRHLVRRRGQEARLRCSPMKGHSHVYWYRQLPEEGLKFMVYLQKENIIDESGMPKERFSAEFPKEGPSILRIQQVVRGDSAAYFCASSPESRGGNTEAFFGQGTRLTVV.

V gene TRBV6-6 combines with J gene TRBJ1-1, with D unclear. V lost 5 bases to trimming and J lost 5 bases, with 9 bases between them. This CDR3 region has 12 residues. Per germline, CDR1 MNHNY and CDR2 SVGAGI (reference sequence). Here the CDR3 reads CASSRLHTEAFF. For the CDR3, the DNA is TGTGCCAGCAGTCGACTTCATACTGAAGCTTTCTTT.

The gene calls are TRBV10-3 and TRBJ1-2; TRBD1 might be the D (5 bases). This CDR3 region has 11 residues. V shed 11 bases and J shed 8 bases, with 15 bases lying between them. Looked up from germline, CDR1 is ENHRY and CDR2 is SYGVKD. The chain's CDR3 is CAVYQGRGYTF. CDR3 bases: TGTGCCGTTTATCAGGGTCGGGGCTACACCTTC.